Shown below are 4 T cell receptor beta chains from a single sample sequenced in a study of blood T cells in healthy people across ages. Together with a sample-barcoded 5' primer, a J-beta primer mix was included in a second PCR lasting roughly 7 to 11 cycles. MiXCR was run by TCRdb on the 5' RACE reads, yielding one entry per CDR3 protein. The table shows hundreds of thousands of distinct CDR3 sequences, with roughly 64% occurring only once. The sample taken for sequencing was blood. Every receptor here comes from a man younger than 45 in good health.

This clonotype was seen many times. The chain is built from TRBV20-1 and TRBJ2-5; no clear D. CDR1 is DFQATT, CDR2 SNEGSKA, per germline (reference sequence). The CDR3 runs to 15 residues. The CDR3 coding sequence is TGCAGAACTTCGGGCAGCACATGGTGTAAACCACCCCAGTACTTC. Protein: CRTSGSTWCKPPQYF.

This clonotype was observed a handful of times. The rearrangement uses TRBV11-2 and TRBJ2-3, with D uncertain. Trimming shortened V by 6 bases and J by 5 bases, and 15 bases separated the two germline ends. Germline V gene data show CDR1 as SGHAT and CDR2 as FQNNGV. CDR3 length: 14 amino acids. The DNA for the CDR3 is TGTGCCAGCAGAATTAGGTTAGGTCGAGATACGCAGTATTTT. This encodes CASRIRLGRDTQYF. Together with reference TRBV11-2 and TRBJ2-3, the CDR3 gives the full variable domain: EAGVAQSPRYKIIEKRQSVAFWCNPISGHATLYWYQQILGQGPKLLIQFQNNGVVDDSQLPKDRFSAERLKGVDSTLKIQPAKLEDSAVYLCASRIRLGRDTQYFGPGTRLTVL.

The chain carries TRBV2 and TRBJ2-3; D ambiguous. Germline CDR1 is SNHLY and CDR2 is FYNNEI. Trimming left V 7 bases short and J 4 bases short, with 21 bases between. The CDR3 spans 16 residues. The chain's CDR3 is CASIPRRLVAADTQYF. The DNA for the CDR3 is TGTGCCAGCATTCCGCGGCGGCTAGTGGCGGCAGATACGCAGTATTTT.

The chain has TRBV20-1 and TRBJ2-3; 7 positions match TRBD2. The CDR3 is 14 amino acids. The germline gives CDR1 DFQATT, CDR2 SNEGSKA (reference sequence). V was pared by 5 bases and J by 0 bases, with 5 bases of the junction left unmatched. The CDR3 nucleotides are TGCAGTGCTCCGCGGGGGACTAGCACAGATACGCAGTATTTT. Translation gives CSAPRGTSTDTQYF.